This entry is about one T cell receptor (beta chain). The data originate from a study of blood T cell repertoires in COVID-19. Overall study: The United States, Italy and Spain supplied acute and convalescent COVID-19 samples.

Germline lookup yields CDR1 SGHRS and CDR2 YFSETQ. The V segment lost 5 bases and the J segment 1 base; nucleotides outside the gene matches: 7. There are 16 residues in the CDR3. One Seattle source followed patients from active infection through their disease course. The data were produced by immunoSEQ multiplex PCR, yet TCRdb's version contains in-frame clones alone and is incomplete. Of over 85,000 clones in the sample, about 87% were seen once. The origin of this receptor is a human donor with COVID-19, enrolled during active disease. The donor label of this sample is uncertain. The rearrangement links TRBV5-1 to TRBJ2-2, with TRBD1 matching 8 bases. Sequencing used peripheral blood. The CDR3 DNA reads TGCGCCAGCAGTCCCGGGACAGGCGAGAACACCGGGGAGCTGTTTTTT. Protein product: CASSPGTGENTGELFF.